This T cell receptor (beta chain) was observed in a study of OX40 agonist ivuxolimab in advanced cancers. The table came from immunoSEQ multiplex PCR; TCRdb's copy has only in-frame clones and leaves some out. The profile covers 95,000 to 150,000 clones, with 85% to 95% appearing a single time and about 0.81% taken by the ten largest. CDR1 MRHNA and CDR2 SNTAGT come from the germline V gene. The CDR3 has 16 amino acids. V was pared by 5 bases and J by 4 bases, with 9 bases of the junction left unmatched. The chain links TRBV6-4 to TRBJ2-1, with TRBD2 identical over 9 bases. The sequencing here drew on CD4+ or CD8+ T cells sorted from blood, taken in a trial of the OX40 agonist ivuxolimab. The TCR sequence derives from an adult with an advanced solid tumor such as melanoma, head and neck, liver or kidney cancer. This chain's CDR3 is CASSPGGLADYNEQFF. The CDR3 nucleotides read TGTGCCAGCAGTCCCGGGGGACTAGCAGATTACAATGAGCAGTTCTTC.